Following are 3 T cell receptor beta chains from one sample sequenced in a study of T-cell memory formation after mild COVID-19. TCRdb redid the calling of the 5' RACE reads with MiXCR, one entry per CDR3 protein. The sample holds approximately 100,000 distinct CDR3 sequences, about a sixth seen once. Material for sequencing was PBMCs or a T cell subset sorted from them (not recorded which). The source is an adult woman who had mild COVID-19 (a few samples of this study predate the infection). Cell type and time point are not known.

This clonotype turned up a few times. This rearrangement joins TRBV18 to TRBJ1-5, with D tentatively TRBD1 (5 bases). The CDR3 is made up of 15 amino acids. CDR1 is KGHSH, CDR2 LQKENI, per germline. The V and J ends lost 0 bases and 3 bases respectively, with 9 bases between them. The CDR3 reads CASSPPDSHNQPQHF. The CDR3 region has the DNA TGTGCCAGCTCACCACCAGACAGTCACAATCAGCCCCAGCATTTT.

This chain joins TRBV7-9 and TRBJ2-5; 10 nucleotides line up with TRBD1. V dropped 11 bases and J dropped 3; count of bases not matched to a gene: 12. The CDR3 totals 15 residues. Germline CDR1 SEHNR, CDR2 FQNEAQ (reference sequence). CDR3 nucleotide sequence: TGTGCCCTTAGAGGGACAGGGGAATCTAAAGAGACCCAGTACTTC. This sequence encodes CALRGTGESKETQYF. The full variable domain, its missing parts supplied by reference TRBV7-9 and TRBJ2-5, is DTGVSQNPRHKITKRGQNVTFRCDPISEHNRLYWYRQTLGQGPEFLTYFQNEAQLEKSRLLSDRFSAERPKGSFSTLEIQRTEQGDSAMYLCALRGTGESKETQYFGPGTRLLVL.

This clonotype has a handful of counts. J is TRBJ1-5 and V is TRBV6-5; 8 bases match TRBD1. The CDR3 loop spans 17 amino acids. Germline CDR1 MNHEY, CDR2 SVGAGI. V lost 6 bases to trimming and J lost 2 bases; unmatched junction nucleotides: 12. The CDR3 spells CASRPDGTGGGNQPQHF. The DNA for the CDR3 is TGTGCCAGCAGGCCGGACGGAACAGGGGGAGGCAATCAGCCCCAGCATTTT.